This T cell receptor (beta chain) was profiled in a study of breast tumors, draining lymph nodes, adjacent tissues. General study points: Compared with lymph nodes, tumors were less diverse; compared with nontumor tissue, more. Tumor and nontumor repertoires were significantly more similar in luminal-like than in basal-like breast cancer. Data fit most tumor T cells coming from lymph node, expanding in tumor.

TCRdb re-derived calls from the multiplex PCR reads in MiXCR, one entry per CDR3 protein. The sample consists of roughly 70,000 distinct CDR3 sequences, 40% to 55% of them appearing once. From germline, CDR1 is MNHEY and CDR2 SMNVEV (reference sequence). The CDR3 has 16 residues. Comments on this clonotype: Its specificity is unknown. An end of the junction does not agree with germline; a read error may underlie this.

This receptor was taken from a female donor with breast cancer. Some clones in this sample may be carry-over from other donors' samples. The sequencing input was breast tumor tissue. The chain is built from TRBV27 and TRBJ2-3, with 7 bases matching TRBD2. The chain's CDR3 is CTSSLRPGGSTDTQYF. The CDR3 bases are TGCACCAGCAGTCTAAGGCCGGGAGGAAGCACAGATACGCAGTATTTT.